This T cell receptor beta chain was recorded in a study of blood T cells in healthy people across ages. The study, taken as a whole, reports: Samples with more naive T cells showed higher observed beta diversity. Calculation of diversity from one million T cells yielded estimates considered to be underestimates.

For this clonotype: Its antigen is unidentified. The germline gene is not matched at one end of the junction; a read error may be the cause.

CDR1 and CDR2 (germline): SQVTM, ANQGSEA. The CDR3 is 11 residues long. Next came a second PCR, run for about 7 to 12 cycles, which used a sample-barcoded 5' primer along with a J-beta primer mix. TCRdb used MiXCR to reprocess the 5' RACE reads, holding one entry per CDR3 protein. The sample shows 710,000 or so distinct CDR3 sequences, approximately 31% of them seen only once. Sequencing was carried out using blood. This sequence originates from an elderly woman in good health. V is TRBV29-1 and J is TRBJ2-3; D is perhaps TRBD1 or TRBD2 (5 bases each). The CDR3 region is CSVERGDSQYF. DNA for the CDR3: TGCAGCGTTGAAAGGGGAGATTCGCAGTATTTT.